This T cell receptor beta chain appears in the sequencing data of a study of T-cell reconstitution after alpha-beta-depleted transplantation in children. Overall study results and limits: Most T-cell counts and diversity one year after the transplant came from T cells that were newly produced. Surviving thymic progenitors and recipient T cells were the source of high TCRbeta diversity at day 60 in some patients. Two months or so post-transplant, alpha-beta T cells reportedly derived from several hundred expanded graft clones.

Ten or more counts support this clonotype. Its antigen is not known. The authors prepared the TCRbeta library with unique molecular identifiers. One entry per CDR3 protein results from TCRdb running MiXCR on the PCR reads. The sample records approximately 300,000 distinct CDR3 sequences, just over 7.5% being singletons. The receptor comes from a female patient under 10 years old who had a stem cell transplant for Fanconi anemia, so the T cells may come from the graft donor. Sequencing was performed on peripheral blood, taken 360 days after TCRalphabeta/CD19-depleted stem cell transplant.

The CDR3 DNA reads as TGTGCCAGCAGTTACAACCCTACAGAAGGAGAGACCCAGTACTTC. Residues: CASSYNPTEGETQYF. The chain is built from TRBV6-5 and TRBJ2-5; D not certain. V was cut by 2 bases and J by 4 bases, with 14 bases left in between. Germline V gene lookup returns CDR1 MNHEY and CDR2 SVGAGI. The CDR3 sequence is 15 residues long.